This T cell receptor beta chain was retrieved from a study of cytomegalovirus exposure and HLA in healthy donors. Overall study context: Earlier, 150 million to 200 million T cells were analyzed, and about 100 million unique TCR beta sequences were found among them. About 80 million unique TCR sequences came from HLA-typed donors in an early release.

Regarding this clone: Its antigen remains unidentified.

In germline, CDR1 is MNHEY, CDR2 SMNVEV (reference sequence). This CDR3 comprises 14 residues. Primers included in the PCR were 60 Vbeta and 13 Jbeta primers. Methods used by the authors: In a later analysis, the count reached some 88 million unique TCR beta chains, with roughly 12 million shared. The protocol was immunoSEQ multiplex PCR, while the TCRdb copy is restricted to in-frame clones and leaves out a portion. The V and J calls and clone size are taken from that table; D and trimming were inferred from the DNA. Here the sample table reports approximately 72,000 clones. General study points: Across donors, presence/absence analyses took sequencing depth to be roughly uniform.

The chain joins TRBV27 to TRBJ2-5; 7 nucleotides align to TRBD1. The better agreement between TRBJ2-7 and the DNA end casts doubt on the J call. Sequenced: PBMCs. The sequence derives from a woman in her forties in good health and CMV-seropositive. The CDR3 sequence is CASSSYRGSNEQYF. The CDR3 nucleotides are TGTGCCAGCAGTTCATACAGGGGTTCCAACGAGCAGTACTTC.